This T cell receptor beta chain was recorded in a study of CD4 T cells in relation to SARS-CoV-2 and coronaviruses. Sequencing was performed with immunoSEQ multiplex PCR; in TCRdb, only in-frame clones are kept and a portion is missing. The sample has about 37,000 clones, roughly 84% seen once. Regarding this clone: The target antigen is unknown.

For approximately 10 days, roughly 100,000 sorted CD4+ cells grew with T cell-depleted PBMCs and CEF. CDR1 and CDR2 (germline): SGDLS, YYNGEE. V was shortened by 2 bases and J by 6 bases, with 21 bases between the two germline ends. The CDR3 consists of 16 residues. This rearrangement joins TRBV9 to TRBJ2-7; possibly TRBD1 or TRBD2 for D (5 bases each). This receptor was identified in an adult with COVID-19. Sequenced sample: naive CD4+ T cells from PBMCs, cultured in vitro. Subset here: naive CD4+ T cells isolated by negative enrichment. The CDR3 nucleotides are TGTGCCAGCAGCGTGAGCCCCGGGACCCTAGTGCCCGAGCAGTACTTC. This encodes CASSVSPGTLVPEQYF.